This T cell receptor (beta chain) comes out of a study of blood T cell repertoires in COVID-19 (dated by TCRdb to about 2020). Some background on the complete study: Samples covering the acute and convalescent phases of COVID-19 were provided by collaborators in the United States, Italy and Spain. The prospective study material was composed of cDNA or gDNA derived from T cells, B-cell-depleted T cells, or PBMCs. Subjects who had been exposed to COVID-19, were actively infected with it, or had recovered from it provided the deeply sampled blood TCRbeta repertoires that made up the dataset. A freely available public database, intended as a resource for researchers studying the immune response to SARS-CoV-2, is where the repertoires were released. The samples were drawn from two sources: the first 160 participants of the ongoing ImmuneRACE study, and 1,254 subjects contributed by 6 global collaborators. A de-identified subject ID, COVID-19 status, age in years and sex were almost always included in the sample metadata. Where HLA class I and class II types were available, the types were taken from metadata supplied by the sample provider, not from assay-based typing.

Findings and caveats that apply to the study as a whole: Clinical and demographic metadata were provided uncurated, with the amount varying by source and participant.

The collaborating institutions used their own protocols to collect whole blood in K2EDTA tubes. Collaborator samples were shipped for TCRbeta analysis as frozen whole blood, isolated PBMCs, or DNA extracted from either sample type. As concerns this clone: Its antigen is not yet known. One base away there is no much larger clone; base qualities are not given.

The CDR3 contains 13 residues, cysteine and phenylalanine counted. Of the read, only the CDR3 DNA is kept; its 39 bases are in frame from base 1. CDR1 and CDR2, looked up from the germline V gene (reference sequence), are MNHNY and SVGAGI. From V the trimming removes 7 bases and from J it removes 3 bases, while the gene matches leave 3 bases of the junction unaccounted for. TCRbeta CDR3 regions were amplified from genomic DNA using the immunoSEQ Assay, a bias-controlled multiplex PCR. Regarding the original processing steps: The number of nucleated cells in each sample was estimated by amplification of reference gene primers within the assay. To quantify the absolute abundance of each unique TCRbeta CDR3 rearrangement, sequence reads were collapsed and filtered. For each sample, productive Simpson clonality was calculated as the square root of Simpson's diversity index across productive rearrangements. This is the immuneACCESS table as TCRdb keeps it, with only in-frame sequences that have V and J called. A part of the clones is gone; compared with another copy, unresolved V genes explain less than half, and the rest is unexplained. The D gene and trimming were derived from the DNA, and the V and J assignments and clone size from that table. This sample holds 30,000 or so clones; 83% were observed only once. The ten biggest clones cover about 3.9% of the sample.

The source is a man aged 45 to 65 with acute or convalescent COVID-19. The chain links TRBV6-6 with TRBJ1-5, with 7 bases matching TRBD1. Sequenced input: peripheral blood. The CDR3 is CASTGGYNQPQHF. The nucleotide sequence reads TGTGCCAGCACAGGGGGATACAATCAGCCCCAGCATTTT.